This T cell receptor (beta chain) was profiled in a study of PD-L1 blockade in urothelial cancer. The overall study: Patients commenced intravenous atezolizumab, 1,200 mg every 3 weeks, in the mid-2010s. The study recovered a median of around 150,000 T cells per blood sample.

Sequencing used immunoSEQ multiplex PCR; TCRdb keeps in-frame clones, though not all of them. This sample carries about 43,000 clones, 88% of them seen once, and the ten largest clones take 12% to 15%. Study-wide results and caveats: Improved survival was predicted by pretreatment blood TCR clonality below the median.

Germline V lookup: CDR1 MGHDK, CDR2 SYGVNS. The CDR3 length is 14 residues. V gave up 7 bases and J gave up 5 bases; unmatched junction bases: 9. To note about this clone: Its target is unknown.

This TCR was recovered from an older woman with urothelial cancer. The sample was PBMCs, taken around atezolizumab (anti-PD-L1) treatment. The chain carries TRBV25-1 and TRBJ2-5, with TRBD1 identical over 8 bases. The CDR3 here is CASNTGGTGETQYF. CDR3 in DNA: TGTGCCAGCAATACAGGGGGTACTGGGGAGACCCAGTACTTC.